The 2 T cell receptor beta chains below all came from one sample that was sequenced in a study of T cell clonality in common variable immunodeficiency. Findings of the study overall: Reportedly, TCR beta sequences from common variable immunodeficiency showed fewer deletions and N-nucleotide insertions.

TCRdb's copy holds only in-frame clones and misses some; the assay was immunoSEQ multiplex PCR. The profile covers 21,000 or so clones, none occurring a single time. Which antigens these TCRs recognize remains unknown. The sample consisted of peripheral blood mononuclear cells. These receptors all stem from a human donor with common variable immunodeficiency.

This clone was recorded many times. The read gets to within 3 residues of the CDR3 end, and the germline J gene fills in the rest. The chain uses TRBV2 and TRBJ2-2, with 10 bases fitting TRBD2. The CDR3 has 16 amino acids. V shed 6 bases and J 5 bases; nucleotides not matched to a gene: 9. The germline V gene has CDR1 SNHLY and CDR2 FYNNEI. CDR3 DNA (partial): TGTGCCAGCAGCCGCACTAGCGGGGTATTAACCGGGGAG. Its translation: CASSRTSGVLTGE. The entire CDR3 sequence reads CASSRTSGVLTGELFF.

In this sample, this clone turned up many times. The DNA ends 3 residues before the CDR3 does, and the rest of the CDR3 is filled in from the germline J gene. V and J are TRBV19 and TRBJ1-2; tentative D call: TRBD1 (6 bases). CDR3 size: 14 residues. V dropped 7 bases and J dropped 5 bases, with 17 bases sitting between them. The germline gives CDR1 LNHDA, CDR2 SQIVND (reference sequence). The CDR3 is CASTPATGQYGYTF. CDR3 bases read: TGTGCCAGTACCCCAGCCACAGGGCAGTATGGC.